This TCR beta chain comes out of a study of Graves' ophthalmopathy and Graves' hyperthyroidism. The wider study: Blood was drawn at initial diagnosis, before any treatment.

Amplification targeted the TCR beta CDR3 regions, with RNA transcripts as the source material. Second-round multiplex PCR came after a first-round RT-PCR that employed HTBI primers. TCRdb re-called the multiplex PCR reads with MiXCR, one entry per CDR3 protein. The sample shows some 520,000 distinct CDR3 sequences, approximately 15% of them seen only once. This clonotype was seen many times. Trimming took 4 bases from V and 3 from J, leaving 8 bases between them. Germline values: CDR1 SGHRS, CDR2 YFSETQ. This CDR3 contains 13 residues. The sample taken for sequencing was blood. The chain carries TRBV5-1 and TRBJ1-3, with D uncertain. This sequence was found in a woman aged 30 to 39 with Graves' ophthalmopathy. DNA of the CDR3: TGCGCCAGCAGCGACGACGGTGGAAACACCATATATTTT. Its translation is CASSDDGGNTIYF.